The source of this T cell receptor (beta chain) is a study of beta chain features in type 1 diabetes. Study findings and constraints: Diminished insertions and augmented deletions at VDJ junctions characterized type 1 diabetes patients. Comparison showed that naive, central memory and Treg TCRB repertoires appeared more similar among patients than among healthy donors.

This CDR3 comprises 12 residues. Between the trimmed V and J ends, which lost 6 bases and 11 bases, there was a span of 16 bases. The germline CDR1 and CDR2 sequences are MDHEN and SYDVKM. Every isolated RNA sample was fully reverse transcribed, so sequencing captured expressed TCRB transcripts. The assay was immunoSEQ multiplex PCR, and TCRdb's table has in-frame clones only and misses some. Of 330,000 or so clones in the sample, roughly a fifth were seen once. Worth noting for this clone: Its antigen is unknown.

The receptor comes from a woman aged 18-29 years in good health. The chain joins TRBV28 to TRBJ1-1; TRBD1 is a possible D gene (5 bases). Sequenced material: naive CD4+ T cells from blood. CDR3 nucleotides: TGTGCCAGCAGACAGGAGGGGTTCTGGGCTTTCTTT. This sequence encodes CASRQEGFWAFF.